This T cell receptor beta chain is drawn from a study of blood T cell repertoires in COVID-19. Whole-study context: T cells, B-cell-depleted T cells, or PBMCs provided the cDNA or gDNA that served as material.

This CDR3 comprises 16 residues. With V trimmed by 2 bases and J by 6 bases, 9 bases remained unmatched. The germline V gene has CDR1 SGHDN and CDR2 FVKESK. Original processing methods: Cell counts per sample came from amplifying reference gene primers. Profiled with immunoSEQ multiplex PCR; TCRdb holds only in-frame clones, not every one. From that table come the V and J calls and clone size; the DNA was used to work out D and trimming. The sample lists about 110,000 clones, roughly 82% occurring once. Sequences were obtained from peripheral blood. This TCR was recovered from a woman in her sixties with acute or convalescent COVID-19. The rearrangement joins TRBV14 to TRBJ2-1, with TRBD2 matching over 8 bases. CDR3 bases: TGTGCCAGCAGCCAAAATCCGGGACTAGGGCGCAATGAGCAGTTCTTC. As protein: CASSQNPGLGRNEQFF.